The source of this T cell receptor beta chain is a study of regulatory and conventional T cells in breast cancer (dated by TCRdb to between 2014 and 2016). There are 19 amino acids in the CDR3, from cysteine to phenylalanine inclusive. Only CDR3 DNA is held: 57 bases, read in frame from base 1. For this chain, trimming is 5 bases at the V end and 0 bases at the J end, and the number of junction bases without a gene match is 13. For CDR1 and CDR2, the germline V gene (reference sequence) lists SEHNR and FQNEAQ. Libraries were made using PCR. Instrument used: Illumina MiSeq. TCRdb ran its own pipeline on the public reads, namely fastp trimming at Q25 and MiXCR clone calling, and kept in-frame beta chains. A single entry per CDR3 protein holds the most common genes and DNA from its merged rows. This sample comprises roughly 15,000 distinct CDR3 sequences, 25% to 40% of them detected only once. Together, the top ten hold 1.6% of the sample.

A remark on this clonotype: Its cognate antigen has yet to be identified. There are no base qualities to consult, and no much larger clone falls within one base.

Sequencing was carried out using conventional T cells from blood. In this chain, TRBV7-9 is recombined with TRBJ1-3; 10 nucleotides in the junction match TRBD1. This sequence originates from a female donor in good health. The nucleotide sequence reads TGTGCCAGCAGCACCCGGGACAGGGGAGCTTGGAGCTCTGGAAACACCATATATTTT. This translates into CASSTRDRGAWSSGNTIYF.